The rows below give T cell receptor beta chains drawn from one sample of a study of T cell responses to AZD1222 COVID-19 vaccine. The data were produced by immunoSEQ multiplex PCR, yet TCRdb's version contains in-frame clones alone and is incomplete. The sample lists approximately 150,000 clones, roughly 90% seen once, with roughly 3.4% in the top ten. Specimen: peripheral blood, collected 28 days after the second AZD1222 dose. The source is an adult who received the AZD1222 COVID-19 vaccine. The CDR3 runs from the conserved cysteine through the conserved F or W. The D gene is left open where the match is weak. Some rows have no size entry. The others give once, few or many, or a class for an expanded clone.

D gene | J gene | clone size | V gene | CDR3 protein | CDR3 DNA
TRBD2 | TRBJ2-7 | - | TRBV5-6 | CASSLFRLAGGPYEQYF | TGTGCCAGCAGCTTATTCCGGCTAGCGGGAGGCCCCTACGAGCAGTACTTC
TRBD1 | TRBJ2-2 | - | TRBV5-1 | CASSRTGSGELFF | TGCGCCAGCAGCCGGACAGGGTCCGGGGAGCTGTTTTTT
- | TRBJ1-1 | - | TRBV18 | CASSPPWGHGGNTEAFF | TGTGCCAGCTCACCACCGTGGGGGCACGGAGGGAACACTGAAGCTTTCTTT
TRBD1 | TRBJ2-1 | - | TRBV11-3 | CASSAMGQISYNEQFF | TGTGCCAGCAGCGCGATGGGACAGATCTCCTACAATGAGCAGTTCTTC
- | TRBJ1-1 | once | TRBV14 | CASSQDFGQFMNTEAFF | TGTGCCAGCAGCCAAGATTTCGGGCAGTTCATGAACACTGAAGCTTTCTTT
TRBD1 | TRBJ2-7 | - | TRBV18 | CASSPGTGGDEQYF | TGTGCCAGCTCACCAGGGACAGGGGGCGACGAGCAGTACTTC
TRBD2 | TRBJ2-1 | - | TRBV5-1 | CASSPLGPRTSGINEQFF | TGCGCCAGCAGCCCTTTAGGCCCTCGGACTAGCGGGATCAATGAGCAGTTCTTC
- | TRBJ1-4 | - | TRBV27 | CASSSVATNEKLFF | TGTGCCAGCAGCTCAGTTGCAACTAATGAAAAACTGTTTTTT
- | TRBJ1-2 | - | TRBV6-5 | CASSNTGYGYTF | TGTGCCAGCAGCAACACAGGCTATGGCTACACCTTC
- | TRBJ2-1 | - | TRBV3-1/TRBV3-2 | CASSLGRGQMVNEQFF | TGTGCCAGCAGCCTCGGTAGAGGACAAATGGTCAATGAGCAGTTCTTC
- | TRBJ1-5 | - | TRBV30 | CAWSVGVDQPQHF | TGTGCCTGGAGTGTGGGGGTTGATCAGCCCCAGCATTTT
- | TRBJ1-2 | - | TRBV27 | CASSRGVTSGYGYTF | TGTGCCAGCAGTAGAGGAGTCACCTCTGGCTATGGCTACACCTTC
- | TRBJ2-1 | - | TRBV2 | CASSWARLPYNEQFF | TGTGCCAGCAGTTGGGCTCGGCTACCTTACAATGAGCAGTTCTTC
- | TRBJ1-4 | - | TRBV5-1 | CASSWGFREKLFF | TGCGCCAGCAGCTGGGGGTTTCGGGAAAAACTGTTTTTT
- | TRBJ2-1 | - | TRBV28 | CASSLAGRPRYNEQFF | TGTGCCAGCAGTTTAGCCGGGAGACCCCGATACAATGAGCAGTTCTTC
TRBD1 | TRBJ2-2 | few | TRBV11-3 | CASSAWDREVTGELFF | TGTGCCAGCAGCGCTTGGGACAGGGAAGTCACGGGGGAGCTGTTTTTT
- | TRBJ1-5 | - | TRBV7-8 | CASSLAGFSGQPQHF | TGTGCCAGCAGCTTAGCAGGGTTTTCGGGTCAGCCCCAGCATTTT
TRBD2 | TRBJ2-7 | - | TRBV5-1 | CASSLRLAGSYEQYF | TGCGCCAGCAGCTTGCGGCTAGCGGGCTCCTACGAGCAGTACTTC
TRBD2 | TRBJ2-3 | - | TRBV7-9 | CASSATSGRATDTQYF | TGTGCCAGCAGCGCCACTAGCGGGAGGGCCACAGATACGCAGTATTTT
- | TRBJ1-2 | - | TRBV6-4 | CARGIWRYTF | TGTGCCAGGGGGATTTGGCGCTACACCTTC
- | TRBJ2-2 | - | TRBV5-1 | CASSLVTTGELFF | TGCGCCAGCAGCTTGGTTACTACCGGGGAGCTGTTTTTT
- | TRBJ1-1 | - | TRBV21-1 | CASSKVGSLRPVNTEAFF | TGTGCCAGCAGCAAAGTCGGCAGCCTACGCCCCGTCAACACTGAAGCTTTCTTT
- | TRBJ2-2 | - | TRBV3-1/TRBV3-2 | CASSSLAYTDTGELFF | TGTGCCAGCAGCTCCTTGGCATATACGGACACCGGGGAGCTGTTTTTT
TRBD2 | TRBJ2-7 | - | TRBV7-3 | CASSYLPGLVSYEQYF | TGTGCCAGCAGCTATCTACCGGGACTAGTATCCTACGAGCAGTACTTC
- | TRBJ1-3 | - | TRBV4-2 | CASSRETAGGNTIYF | TGTGCCAGCAGCCGAGAGACAGCAGGAGGAAACACCATATATTTT
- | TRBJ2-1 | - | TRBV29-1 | CSAAGTEGNEQFF | TGCAGCGCAGCCGGGACTGAAGGCAATGAGCAGTTCTTC
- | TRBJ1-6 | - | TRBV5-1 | CASSLDRVRSPLHF | TGCGCCAGCAGCTTGGACAGGGTTCGTTCACCCCTCCACTTT
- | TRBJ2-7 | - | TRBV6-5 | CASSYVAAIAYEQYF | TGTGCCAGCAGTTACGTGGCAGCTATTGCCTACGAGCAGTACTTC
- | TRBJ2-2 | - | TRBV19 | CASSAGATGELFF | TGTGCCAGTTCTGCGGGGGCCACCGGGGAGCTGTTTTTT
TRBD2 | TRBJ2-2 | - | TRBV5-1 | CASHPGLAGVTGELFF | TGCGCCAGCCACCCCGGACTAGCGGGAGTTACCGGGGAGCTGTTTTTT
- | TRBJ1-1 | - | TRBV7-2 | CASSPVYTEAFF | TGTGCCAGCAGCCCGGTGTACACTGAAGCTTTCTTT
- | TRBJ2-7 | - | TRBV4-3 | CASSQSLVYEQYF | TGCGCCAGCAGCCAATCTTTAGTCTACGAGCAGTACTTC
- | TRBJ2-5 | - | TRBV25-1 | CASSESTGRSAETQYF | TGTGCCAGCAGTGAATCCACAGGGCGGTCTGCAGAGACCCAGTACTTC
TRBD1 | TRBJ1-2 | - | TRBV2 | CASSDLDRDYGYTF | TGTGCCAGCAGCGATTTGGACAGGGACTATGGCTACACCTTC
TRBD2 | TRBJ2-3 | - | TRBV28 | CASSLAGGSADTQYF | TGTGCCAGCAGTTTAGCGGGAGGGAGCGCAGATACGCAGTATTTT
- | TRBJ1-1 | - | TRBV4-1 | CASSQEVAEGTEAFF | TGCGCCAGCAGCCAAGAAGTGGCCGAGGGGACTGAAGCTTTCTTT
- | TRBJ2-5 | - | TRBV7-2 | CASSLGAGETQYF | TGTGCCAGCAGCTTAGGAGCGGGAGAGACCCAGTACTTC
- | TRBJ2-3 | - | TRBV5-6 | CASRTGGTDTQYF | TGTGCCAGCAGGACCGGGGGCACAGATACGCAGTATTTT
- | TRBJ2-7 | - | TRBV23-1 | CASSQPQGGDYEQYF | TGCGCCAGCAGTCAGCCTCAGGGGGGAGACTACGAGCAGTACTTC
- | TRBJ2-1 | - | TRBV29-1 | CSVERLEGDEQFF | TGCAGCGTTGAAAGGCTAGAGGGCGATGAGCAGTTCTTC
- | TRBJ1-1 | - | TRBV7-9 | CASSLDRTEAFF | TGTGCCAGCAGCTTGGACAGAACCGAAGCTTTCTTT
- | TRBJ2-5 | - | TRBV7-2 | CASSPDPETKETQYF | TGTGCCAGCAGCCCAGACCCGGAAACCAAAGAGACCCAGTACTTC
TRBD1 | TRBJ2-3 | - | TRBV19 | CASSDRALRTDTQYF | TGTGCCAGTAGTGACAGGGCCCTTCGCACAGATACGCAGTATTTT
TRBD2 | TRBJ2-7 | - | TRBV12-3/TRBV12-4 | CASRLAGGYEQYF | TGTGCCAGCAGACTAGCGGGAGGCTACGAGCAGTACTTC
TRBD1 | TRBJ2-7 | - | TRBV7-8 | CASSAWTGGAYEQYF | TGTGCCAGCAGCGCTTGGACAGGGGGAGCCTACGAGCAGTACTTC
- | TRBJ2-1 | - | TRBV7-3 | CASARSGASNEQFF | TGTGCCAGTGCTCGGAGTGGAGCGTCCAATGAGCAGTTCTTC
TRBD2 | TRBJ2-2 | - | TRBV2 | CATKTGGRAHTGELFF | TGTGCCACCAAGACTGGCGGGAGGGCCCACACCGGGGAGCTGTTTTTT
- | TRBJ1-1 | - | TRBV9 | CASSVESRGRAFF | TGTGCCAGCAGCGTAGAATCAAGAGGTCGAGCTTTCTTT
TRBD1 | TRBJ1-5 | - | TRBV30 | CAWSVRGLGPQHF | TGTGCCTGGAGTGTGAGGGGGCTGGGGCCCCAGCATTTT
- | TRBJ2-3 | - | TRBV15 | CATSRKAGTDTQYF | TGTGCCACCAGCAGAAAAGCAGGCACAGATACGCAGTATTTT
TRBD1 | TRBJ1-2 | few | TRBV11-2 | CASSLDMRATGAGYTF | TGTGCCAGCAGCTTAGATATGCGGGCCACAGGGGCTGGCTACACCTTC
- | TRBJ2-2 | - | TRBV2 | CASSGLTGELFF | TGTGCCAGCAGTGGCCTCACCGGGGAGCTGTTTTTT
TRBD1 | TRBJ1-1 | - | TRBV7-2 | CASSLVVLSTGGATEAFF | TGTGCCAGCAGCTTAGTGGTGCTCTCGACAGGGGGCGCGACTGAAGCTTTCTTT